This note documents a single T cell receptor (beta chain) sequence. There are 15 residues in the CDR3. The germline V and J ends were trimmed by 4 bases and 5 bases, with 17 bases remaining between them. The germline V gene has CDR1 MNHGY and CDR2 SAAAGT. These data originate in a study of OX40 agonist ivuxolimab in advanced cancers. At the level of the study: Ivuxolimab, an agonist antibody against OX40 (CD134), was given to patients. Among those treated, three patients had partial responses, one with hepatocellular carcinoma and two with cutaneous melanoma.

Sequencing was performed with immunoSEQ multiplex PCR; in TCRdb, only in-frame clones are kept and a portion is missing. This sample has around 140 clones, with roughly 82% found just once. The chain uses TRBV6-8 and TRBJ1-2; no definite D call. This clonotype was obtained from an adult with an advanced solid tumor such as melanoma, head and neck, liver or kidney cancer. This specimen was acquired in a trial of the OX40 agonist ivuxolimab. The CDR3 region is CASSSSGEHYYGYTF. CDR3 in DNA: TGTGCCAGCAGTTCTTCAGGCGAGCACTATTATGGCTACACCTTC.